The next 20 T cell receptor beta chains were all read from a single sample in a study of cytomegalovirus exposure and HLA in healthy donors. Using immunoSEQ multiplex PCR, the repertoire was profiled, and TCRdb retains in-frame clones only, with some absent. Of around 250,000 clones listed, around 87% are singletons. The specimen was PBMCs. The origin of the receptors is a woman under 30 in good health and CMV-seronegative.

This clone was observed a single time. CDR3 sequence: CASRRTDTTDTQYF. The CDR3 nucleotides read TGTGCCAGCAGAAGGACAGACACCACAGATACGCAGTATTTT. V usage is TRBV28 and J usage is TRBJ2-3, with D possibly being TRBD1 (6 bases). This CDR3 has 14 residues. Germline V gene lookup returns CDR1 MDHEN and CDR2 SYDVKM. The V end was cut by 6 bases, the J end by 2 bases, with 12 bases between.

The CDR3 DNA reads TGTGCCAGCAGCTTATGGAAGCCGGGACAGGGATCCTACGAGCAGTACGTC. Its translation is CASSLWKPGQGSYEQYV. This sequence joins TRBV7-4 and TRBJ2-7; 9 nucleotides align to TRBD1. Germline values: CDR1 SGHVT, CDR2 SQSDAQ. The CDR3 contains 17 residues. V lost 2 bases, J lost 1 base, and 9 bases stayed unmatched.

The V and J genes are TRBV7-8 and TRBJ1-6, with unresolved D. The germline V and J ends were trimmed by 5 bases and 8 bases, with 16 bases remaining between them. This CDR3 comprises 15 residues. Germline CDR1 and CDR2: SGHVS and FQNEAQ. The chain's CDR3 is CASSTFPVVDSPLHF. The CDR3 DNA is TGTGCCAGCAGCACCTTCCCCGTAGTGGATTCACCCCTCCACTTT.

This clone occurred a few times. The chain joins TRBV15 to TRBJ1-2; no clear D. This CDR3 is 12 amino acids long. The V end was cut by 1 base, the J end by 4 bases, with 4 bases between. Germline lookup yields CDR1 LNHNV and CDR2 YYDKDF (reference sequence). CDR3 residues: CATSRGSYGYTF. The CDR3, as DNA: TGTGCCACCAGCAGAGGGAGCTATGGCTACACCTTC. The entire variable domain, with the rest obtained from reference TRBV15 and TRBJ1-2, is as follows: DAMVIQNPRYQVTQFGKPVTLSCSQTLNHNVMYWYQQKSSQAPKLLFHYYDKDFNNEADTPDNFQSRRPNTSFCFLDIRSPGLGDTAMYLCATSRGSYGYTFGSGTRLTVV.

The chain has TRBV30 and TRBJ2-2; 9 bases agree with TRBD2. The CDR3 is 14 amino acids. Per the germline V gene, CDR1 is GTSNPN and CDR2 is SVGIG (reference sequence). Trimming removed 7 bases from V and 1 base from J; junction bases left unmatched: 4. Here the CDR3 DNA reads TGTGCCTTTAGCGGGGGCTTGAACACCGGGGAGCTGTTTTTT. As protein: CAFSGGLNTGELFF.

The V and J genes are TRBV7-2 and TRBJ2-1; D is unclear. Trimming took off 5 bases at V and 1 base at J, with 12 bases between the two ends. CDR1 SGHTA and CDR2 FQGNSA come from the germline V gene. The CDR3 consists of 15 residues. CDR3 coding DNA: TGTGCCAGCAGCCCTTACGAGTTTTCCTACAATGAGCAGTTCTTC. This translates into CASSPYEFSYNEQFF. The full variable domain, its missing parts supplied by reference TRBV7-2 and TRBJ2-1, is GAGVSQSPSNKVTEKGKDVELRCDPISGHTALYWYRQSLGQGLEFLIYFQGNSAPDKSGLPSDRFSAERTGGSVSTLTIQRTQQEDSAVYLCASSPYEFSYNEQFFGPGTRLTVL.

The genes are TRBV6-5 and TRBJ1-3; D call uncertain. From germline, CDR1 is MNHEY and CDR2 SVGAGI. V was pared by 0 bases and J by 1 base, with 7 bases between. The CDR3 loop spans 15 amino acids. The CDR3 nucleotides read TGTGCCAGCAGTTACTCGAGTGTATCTGGAAACACCATATATTTT. It is translated as CASSYSSVSGNTIYF.

V is TRBV19 and J is TRBJ2-7, with D unclear. The V end lost 5 bases, the J end lost 6 bases, and 11 bases lay between the germline ends. Germline CDR1 LNHDA, CDR2 SQIVND (reference sequence). There are 12 residues in the CDR3. As DNA, the CDR3 is TGTGCCAGTAGTCCCAGACTGGGCGAGCAGTACTTC. Amino acids: CASSPRLGEQYF. The variable domain in full, completed from reference TRBV19 and TRBJ2-7, reads DGGITQSPKYLFRKEGQNVTLSCEQNLNHDAMYWYRQDPGQGLRLIYYSQIVNDFQKGDIAEGYSVSREKKESFPLTVTSAQKNPTAFYLCASSPRLGEQYFGPGTRLTVT.

V usage is TRBV10-3 and J usage is TRBJ1-1; a possible D gene is TRBD1 (5 bases). V was shortened by 11 bases and J by 5 bases, with 15 bases between the two germline ends. In germline, CDR1 is ENHRY, CDR2 SYGVKD. The CDR3 runs 12 residues. The CDR3 coding sequence is TGTGCCGCGGCGAAAGGGGTTACTGAAGCTTTCTTT. Translation: CAAAKGVTEAFF.

The rearrangement uses TRBV10-1 and TRBJ2-7, with TRBD1 matching 7 bases. V trimming: 2 bases; J trimming: 8 bases; junction bases outside the gene matches: 12. Looked up from germline, CDR1 is WNHNN and CDR2 is SYGVQD (reference sequence). The CDR3 is 15 residues long. This CDR3 reads CASSEVRDRVLKQYF. DNA for the CDR3: TGCGCCAGCAGTGAGGTTCGTGACAGGGTCTTGAAGCAGTACTTC.

The chain carries TRBV28 and TRBJ1-6; 9 bases map to TRBD1. Losses at the gene ends were 6 bases for V and 18 bases for J; bases not matched to a gene: 24. Germline-derived CDR1 and CDR2 are MDHEN and SYDVKM. This CDR3 spans 17 amino acids. CDR3 loop: CASRPGTGPIIGIMNHF. The CDR3 region has the DNA TGTGCCAGCAGGCCCGGGACAGGGCCGATCATAGGCATAATGAACCACTTT.

The V and J genes are TRBV9 and TRBJ1-3; unclear D gene. V was clipped by 3 bases and J by 4 bases, with 8 bases between them. This CDR3 has 13 amino acids. CDR1 is SGDLS and CDR2 is YYNGEE in the germline V gene. DNA for the CDR3: TGTGCCAGCAGCGAGGCAGGAGGAAACACCATATATTTT. Its translation: CASSEAGGNTIYF.

V gene TRBV14 combines with J gene TRBJ2-3; 9 nucleotides agree with TRBD2. Germline V gene sequence: CDR1 SGHDN, CDR2 FVKESK. With 0 bases clipped from V and 2 bases from J, the junction kept 6 bases outside the gene matches. This CDR3 has 17 amino acids. This CDR3 is CASSQELAGDHTDTQYF. The CDR3 nucleotides read TGTGCCAGCAGCCAAGAATTAGCGGGGGACCACACAGATACGCAGTATTTT.

This sequence joins TRBV25-1 and TRBJ2-7, with D possibly TRBD1 on 6 matching bases. The CDR3 sequence is 12 residues long. The germline V gene encodes CDR1 MGHDK and CDR2 SYGVNS. Trimming took off 7 bases at V and 4 bases at J, with 11 bases between the two ends. The CDR3 region has the DNA TGTGCCAGCACCACGACAGGTTACGAGCAGTACTTC. Its translation is CASTTTGYEQYF.

The chain employs TRBV5-4 and TRBJ1-4, with unresolved D. CDR1 SGHNT and CDR2 YYREEE come from the germline V gene (reference sequence). The CDR3 runs 17 residues. Trimming took off 0 bases at V and 3 bases at J, with 15 bases between the two ends. The CDR3 loop is CASSLDGRIPPNEKLFF. CDR3 in DNA: TGTGCCAGCAGCTTGGATGGGAGGATACCGCCTAATGAAAAACTGTTTTTT. Using reference TRBV5-4 and TRBJ1-4 for the parts outside the CDR3, the full variable domain is ETGVTQSPTHLIKTRGQQVTLRCSSQSGHNTVSWYQQALGQGPQFIFQYYREEENGRGNFPPRFSGLQFPNYSSELNVNALELDDSALYLCASSLDGRIPPNEKLFFGSGTQLSVL.

The rearrangement uses TRBV6-9 and TRBJ1-4, with 9 nucleotides matching TRBD1. J gave up 8 bases and V 5 bases, and 12 bases lay outside the gene matches. The CDR3 is 16 amino acids. CDR1 and CDR2 (germline): MNHGY, SVAAGI. In nucleotides, the CDR3 is TGTGCCAGCAGTGGATCCGGGACAGGGCGAGGGGAAAAACTGTTTTTT. Encoded protein: CASSGSGTGRGEKLFF.

Remarks on this clone: Other DNA sequences from this sample encode an identical CDR3 as well. V is TRBV9 and J is TRBJ1-5; D is possibly TRBD1 (6 bases). Germline assignment: CDR1 SGDLS and CDR2 YYNGEE. The ends were cut back, 2 bases at V and 1 base at J, with 7 bases in the middle. The CDR3 has 14 amino acids. The CDR3: CASSVGQSNQPQHF. The DNA for the CDR3 is TGTGCCAGCAGCGTCGGACAGAGCAATCAGCCCCAGCATTTT.

The CDR3 DNA follows: TGTGCCAGCAGGGAAGCGGGGGGCCGGACCGGGGAGCTGTTTTTT. This codes for CASREAGGRTGELFF. The chain uses TRBV7-8 and TRBJ2-2, with 9 bases that match TRBD2. This CDR3 is 15 amino acids long. J was trimmed by 5 bases and V by 6 bases; bases with no gene match: 7. CDR1 and CDR2 from the germline V gene are SGHVS and FQNEAQ.

The chain joins TRBV7-2 to TRBJ1-2; 9 nucleotides match TRBD1. V dropped 4 bases and J dropped 6; count of bases not matched to a gene: 0. The CDR3 runs 12 residues. The germline V gene encodes CDR1 SGHTA and CDR2 FQGNSA. CDR3 in DNA: TGTGCCAGCAGCTACAGGGGGCATGGCTACACCTTC. Protein sequence: CASSYRGHGYTF.

The chain links TRBV10-3 to TRBJ1-1, with unresolved D. Trimming took off 5 bases at V and 1 base at J, with 11 bases between the two ends. CDR1 and CDR2 (germline): ENHRY, SYGVKD. The CDR3 contains 14 residues. CDR3 loop: CAISKQGGNTEAFF. For the CDR3, the DNA is TGTGCCATCAGTAAGCAAGGAGGGAACACTGAAGCTTTCTTT.